These 21 T cell receptor beta chains came from one sample sequenced in a study of monozygotic twins with inflammatory bowel disease. TCRdb reprocessed the 5' RACE reads, with one entry per CDR3 protein and no DNA. The sample holds 150,000 to 200,000 distinct CDR3 sequences. What was sequenced was blood. These receptors all stem from a human donor with ulcerative colitis or Crohn's disease, or a healthy co-twin of an affected twin (not recorded which).

The V gene is TRBV24-1, the J gene TRBJ2-5; checking the TCRdb D call of TRBD1 is not possible without DNA. Germline CDR1 KGHDR, CDR2 SFDVKD. The CDR3 contains 15 residues. CDR3 loop: CATSDPGVPQETQYF.

The chain links TRBV14 to TRBJ2-7. Germline lookup yields CDR1 SGHDN and CDR2 FVKESK. CDR3 length: 12 residues. CDR3 sequence reads: CASRPDLGGQYF.

The rearrangement uses TRBV7-9 and TRBJ2-2; TCRdb gives TRBD2 as the D gene, but with no DNA this cannot be confirmed. CDR1 is SEHNR and CDR2 is FQNEAQ in the germline V gene (reference sequence). The CDR3 is 14 amino acids. This CDR3 is CAILGASGTGELFF.

V and J are TRBV7-2 and TRBJ2-7; no DNA is available, so the TRBD1 call from TCRdb remains unchecked. In germline, CDR1 is SGHTA, CDR2 FQGNSA. This CDR3 contains 12 residues. CDR3 amino acids: CASSLDGGEQYF.

The J gene is TRBJ2-3, the V gene TRBV6-2 or TRBV6-3; the TRBD1 assignment by TCRdb is unverifiable without DNA. The CDR3 totals 17 residues. Germline loops: CDR1 MNHEY, CDR2 SVGEGT. Here the CDR3 reads CASSYSTGGGKTDTQYF.

The V call is TRBV24-1, the J call TRBJ1-1; TCRdb's assignment of TRBD1 cannot be checked, as there is no DNA. The CDR3 covers 17 residues. Germline loops: CDR1 KGHDR, CDR2 SFDVKD. The CDR3 protein is CATSDLETDRGRLYNLF.

The J gene is TRBJ2-3, the V gene TRBV20-1; there is no DNA to check the TCRdb D call of TRBD2. The CDR3 sequence is 15 residues long. Germline CDR1 reads DFQATT; CDR2 reads SNEGSKA (reference sequence). CDR3 amino acids: CSARDFSGRSDTQYF.

J is TRBJ1-5 and V is TRBV12-3 or TRBV12-4. The CDR3 sequence is 17 residues long. CDR3 protein: CASSRTPGGASNQPQHF.

The chain combines TRBV24-1 with TRBJ2-1; TCRdb's D gene call, TRBD2, goes unchecked for lack of DNA. This CDR3 has 13 residues. Germline CDR1 is KGHDR and CDR2 is SFDVKD. CDR3 protein: CATSVSGYNEQFF.

CDR3 in amino acids: CSVARGFFNEQFF. J is TRBJ2-1 and V is TRBV29-1; checking the TCRdb D call of TRBD1 is not possible without DNA. Germline V gene sequence: CDR1 SQVTM, CDR2 ANQGSEA. This CDR3 comprises 13 residues.

The rearrangement links TRBV7-2 to TRBJ1-4; no DNA is available, so the TRBD1 call from TCRdb remains unchecked. The V gene's germline CDR1 is SGHTA and CDR2 FQGNSA. This CDR3 is 15 amino acids long. CDR3 protein: CASSLATGTNEKLFF.

V and J are TRBV20-1 and TRBJ2-7; TCRdb indicates TRBD2, and absent DNA this call remains unverified. The CDR3 covers 14 residues. Per germline, CDR1 DFQATT and CDR2 SNEGSKA (reference sequence). CDR3 region: CSAPLAGVNTEQYF.

The rearrangement uses TRBV9 and TRBJ2-7; TCRdb's D gene call, TRBD1, goes unchecked for lack of DNA. CDR3 length equals 15 residues. Germline assignment: CDR1 SGDLS and CDR2 YYNGEE. CDR3 region: CASSVGTGGYHEQYF.

The chain uses TRBV12-3 or TRBV12-4 and TRBJ2-7; the D call of TRBD2 rests on TCRdb alone, since no DNA is present to check it. There are 13 residues in the CDR3. The CDR3 region is CASSSNVGGEQYF.

The genes are TRBV3-1 and TRBJ2-1; the D call from TCRdb, TRBD2, cannot be confirmed without DNA. The CDR3 consists of 17 residues. Germline CDR1 reads LGHDT; CDR2 reads YNNKEL (reference sequence). This chain's CDR3 is CASSLGLASSSYNEQFF.

The rearrangement links TRBV29-1 to TRBJ1-1; with no DNA, the TCRdb D assignment of TRBD1 cannot be verified. The length of the CDR3 is 12 residues. The germline V gene has CDR1 SQVTM and CDR2 ANQGSEA. This CDR3 reads CSVQPGSGEAFF.

The chain is built from TRBV20-1 and TRBJ1-4. The CDR3 has 15 amino acids. CDR1 is DFQATT, CDR2 SNEGSKA, per germline (reference sequence). CDR3 residues: CSASPGRQGREKLFF.

V usage is TRBV20-1 and J usage is TRBJ1-2; with no DNA, the TCRdb D assignment of TRBD1 cannot be verified. The CDR3 extends over 13 amino acids. Germline CDR1 and CDR2: DFQATT and SNEGSKA (reference sequence). CDR3 in amino acids: CSARWDRGNGYTF.

The rearrangement links TRBV20-1 to TRBJ2-1; the D gene TCRdb calls, TRBD2, cannot be checked with no DNA. Germline V gene lookup returns CDR1 DFQATT and CDR2 SNEGSKA (reference sequence). This CDR3 spans 16 amino acids. The chain's CDR3 is CSASARDSSSYNEQFF.

CDR3 sequence reads: CSVEDQTDRNEKLFF. The rearrangement uses TRBV29-1 and TRBJ1-4. In germline, CDR1 is SQVTM, CDR2 ANQGSEA. This CDR3 is built from 15 residues.

The gene calls are TRBV29-1 and TRBJ2-5; TCRdb selects TRBD2, and the lack of DNA leaves this call unchecked. The CDR3 is made up of 13 amino acids. Germline values: CDR1 SQVTM, CDR2 ANQGSEA. Here the CDR3 reads CSVRPSGGETQYF.